This TCR beta chain was identified in a study of cytomegalovirus exposure and HLA in healthy donors. This CDR3 region has 16 residues. Unmatched junction bases numbered 14, after V lost 6 bases and J lost 6 bases. Germline values: CDR1 SNHLY, CDR2 FYNNEI. Primers: 60 Vbeta forward and 13 Jbeta reverse. Assay: immunoSEQ multiplex PCR; the TCRdb copy retains only in-frame clones and omits some. This sample has almost 200,000 clones, with roughly 80% found just once. When sampled, the donors appeared nominally healthy, though they likely had unrecorded immune exposures. The chain is built from TRBV2 and TRBJ1-1; TRBD1 matches 9 bases. Sequencing used PBMCs. The sequence was obtained from a male donor in good health and CMV-seropositive. The CDR3 sequence: CASRSARTGVHPEAFF. The CDR3 nucleotides read TGTGCCAGCAGATCGGCCCGGACAGGGGTCCATCCTGAAGCTTTCTTT.